These 22 T cell receptor beta chains came from one sample sequenced in a study of T cell repertoires in ileal Crohn's disease. TCRdb keeps only in-frame clones here, not all; method: immunoSEQ multiplex PCR. The table lists 55,000 to 65,000 clones, 85% to 90% of them singletons. As for time point: neoterminal ileum biopsy at postoperative endoscopy, about 6 months after surgery. Source material: ileal tissue. These receptors all stem from an adult with Crohn's disease.

The V and J genes are TRBV7-3 and TRBJ1-2; 7 nucleotides agree with TRBD1. V lost 5 bases, J lost 4 bases, and 4 bases stayed unmatched. The germline CDR1 and CDR2 sequences are SGHTA and FQGTGA. The CDR3 sequence is 13 residues long. The CDR3 spells CASSPGTAYGYTF. In DNA form, the CDR3 reads TGTGCCAGCAGCCCAGGGACAGCCTATGGCTACACCTTC. Using reference TRBV7-3 and TRBJ1-2 for the parts outside the CDR3, the full variable domain is GAGVSQTPSNKVTEKGKYVELRCDPISGHTALYWYRQSLGQGPEFLIYFQGTGAADDSGLPNDRFFAVRPEGSVSTLKIQRTERGDSAVYLCASSPGTAYGYTFGSGTRLTVV.

V is TRBV6-6 and J is TRBJ1-6; D is uncertain. Germline-derived CDR1 and CDR2 are MNHNY and SVGAGI (reference sequence). The CDR3 contains 15 residues. The V end was cut by 0 bases, the J end by 2 bases, with 5 bases between. The CDR3 spells CASSYSSTYNSPLHF. CDR3 nucleotides: TGTGCCAGCAGTTACTCCTCTACCTATAATTCACCCCTCCACTTT.

The V and J genes are TRBV5-4 and TRBJ1-2; D is perhaps TRBD1 (6 bases). Trimming cost V 6 bases and J 6 bases, with 30 bases left between them. This CDR3 contains 18 residues. Germline CDR1 SGHNT, CDR2 YYREEE (reference sequence). CDR3: CASTHATGRAFTPDGYTF. The CDR3 DNA reads as TGTGCCAGCACCCACGCGACAGGCCGGGCTTTCACCCCGGATGGCTACACCTTC.

The V call is TRBV14, the J call TRBJ1-5; 7 nucleotides align to TRBD1. Trimming cost V 8 bases and J 0 bases; bases outside gene matches: 1. The CDR3 has 13 residues. Germline V gene sequence: CDR1 SGHDN, CDR2 FVKESK. The CDR3 sequence: CASGTASNQPQHF. CDR3 sequence (DNA): TGTGCCAGCGGGACAGCTAGCAATCAGCCCCAGCATTTT.

The chain combines TRBV7-6 with TRBJ1-1; 10 nucleotides match TRBD1. The length of the CDR3 is 16 residues. Germline assignment: CDR1 SGHVS and CDR2 FNYEAQ. V shed 0 bases and J 3 bases; nucleotides not matched to a gene: 4. The CDR3 spells CASSLAGQGIHTEAFF. CDR3 DNA sequence: TGTGCCAGCAGCTTAGCGGGACAGGGGATTCACACTGAAGCTTTCTTT.

The rearrangement uses TRBV7-9 and TRBJ1-2; D gene ambiguous. From germline, CDR1 is SEHNR and CDR2 FQNEAQ (reference sequence). The V and J ends lost 5 bases and 5 bases respectively, with 18 bases between them. This CDR3 comprises 15 residues. This CDR3 is CASSRLDSGKYGYTF. The CDR3 DNA is TGTGCCAGCAGCCGTTTGGATTCGGGGAAATATGGCTACACCTTC.

This clone appeared a single time. This rearrangement joins TRBV7-9 to TRBJ2-1; the match to TRBD2 covers 14 bases. The CDR3 has 17 residues. J lost 8 bases, V lost 5 bases, and 11 bases had no gene match. CDR1 is SEHNR and CDR2 is FQNEAQ in the germline V gene (reference sequence). The CDR3 DNA reads TGTGCCAGCAGCCCTGGGACTAGCGGGAGTGGGGGTGATGAGCAGTTCTTC. Amino acids: CASSPGTSGSGGDEQFF.

The J gene is TRBJ2-1, the V gene TRBV19; a possible D gene is TRBD2 (5 bases). The germline gives CDR1 LNHDA, CDR2 SQIVND (reference sequence). Trimming took 6 bases from V and 8 from J, leaving 35 bases between them. The CDR3 totals 20 residues. The CDR3 region is CASSFYGETRNLRRYYEQFF. Written as DNA, the CDR3 is TGTGCCAGTAGCTTCTATGGTGAGACAAGGAATTTGAGGAGGTATTATGAGCAGTTCTTC.

The chain joins TRBV6-5 to TRBJ1-5, with 8 bases lining up with TRBD1. There are 14 residues in the CDR3. With 5 bases clipped from V and 4 bases from J, the junction kept 4 bases outside the gene matches. Germline CDR1 is MNHEY and CDR2 is SVGAGI. CDR3 bases: TGTGCCAGCAGTACCGACAGGGGAAATCAGCCCCAGCATTTT. This codes for CASSTDRGNQPQHF.

The chain is built from TRBV5-1 and TRBJ2-4; 7 nucleotides align to TRBD1. CDR1 and CDR2 from the germline V gene are SGHRS and YFSETQ. The CDR3 has 14 residues. Trimming at V came to 0 bases and at J to 5 bases, leaving 2 bases not matched to a gene. CDR3 sequence (DNA): TGCGCCAGCAGCTTGGGACAGGGAGAAAACATTCAGTACTTC. Its protein is CASSLGQGENIQYF.

This chain joins TRBV11-2 and TRBJ1-1; 7 nucleotides match TRBD1. CDR1 SGHAT and CDR2 FQNNGV come from the germline V gene. The V gene end was trimmed by 7 bases and the J gene end by 5 bases; junction bases not matched to a gene: 7. This CDR3 spans 13 amino acids. The CDR3 reads CASNPQGWTEAFF. The DNA for the CDR3 is TGTGCCAGCAACCCACAGGGGTGGACTGAAGCTTTCTTT.

V gene TRBV11-2 combines with J gene TRBJ1-2; D perhaps matches TRBD1 (5 bases). CDR3 size: 17 residues. Trimming shortened V by 1 base and J by 4 bases, and 19 bases separated the two germline ends. Germline V gene data show CDR1 as SGHAT and CDR2 as FQNNGV. The CDR3 DNA reads TGTGCCAGCAGCTTAGGAACAATTTGGGGCAGTTCCTATGGCTACACCTTC. Translated: CASSLGTIWGSSYGYTF.

In its sample, this clone was seen once. This rearrangement joins TRBV7-2 to TRBJ1-2; TRBD1 is a possible D gene (5 bases). This CDR3 contains 13 residues. The V end was cut by 5 bases, the J end by 3 bases, with 10 bases between. Germline loops: CDR1 SGHTA, CDR2 FQGNSA. DNA of the CDR3: TGTGCCAGCAGCCCGGACACTTACTATGGCTACACCTTC. Its translation: CASSPDTYYGYTF.

V usage is TRBV29-1 and J usage is TRBJ2-2, with TRBD2 matching over 11 bases. From germline, CDR1 is SQVTM and CDR2 ANQGSEA. V shed 5 bases and J 0 bases; nucleotides not matched to a gene: 8. The CDR3 extends over 17 amino acids. CDR3 nucleotide sequence: TGCAGCGTTATAGCGGGGGGGAATCCCGCGAACACCGGGGAGCTGTTTTTT. It translates to CSVIAGGNPANTGELFF.

This clone was seen only a few times. This sequence joins TRBV5-1 and TRBJ1-1; D ambiguous. CDR1 is SGHRS, CDR2 YFSETQ, per germline. The CDR3 contains 14 residues. Trimming took 0 bases from V and 1 from J, leaving 7 bases between them. This CDR3 reads CASSLGEWNTEAFF. CDR3 nucleotides: TGCGCCAGCAGCTTGGGAGAATGGAACACTGAAGCTTTCTTT.

The V and J genes are TRBV15 and TRBJ2-7; TRBD1 is a possible D gene (6 bases). CDR3 length: 14 amino acids. Trimming pared 3 bases from V and 0 bases from J, leaving 9 bases between. The germline V gene encodes CDR1 LNHNV and CDR2 YYDKDF (reference sequence). CDR3: CATSSPDSSYEQYV. In DNA form, the CDR3 reads TGTGCCACCAGCAGCCCGGACAGCTCCTACGAGCAGTACGTC.

The chain's CDR3 is CASSRGTAVGLGELFF. In nucleotides, the CDR3 is TGTGCCAGCAGCCGGGGGACAGCCGTGGGGTTAGGGGAGCTGTTTTTT. This chain links TRBV5-6 with TRBJ2-2, with D possibly matching TRBD1 (7 bases). Germline CDR1 and CDR2: SGHDT and YYEEEE. The V gene lost 4 bases and the J gene lost 8 bases, with 21 bases spanning the gap. The CDR3 totals 16 residues.

The chain has TRBV5-1 and TRBJ2-4, with D maybe TRBD1 (6 bases). CDR3 size: 17 residues. The V end was cut by 5 bases, the J end by 0 bases, with 18 bases between. CDR1 SGHRS and CDR2 YFSETQ come from the germline V gene. CDR3 in DNA: TGCGCCAGCAGTCCGGGACACGGCATCCTAGCCAAAAACATTCAGTACTTC. It encodes CASSPGHGILAKNIQYF. Together with reference TRBV5-1 and TRBJ2-4, the CDR3 gives the full variable domain: KAGVTQTPRYLIKTRGQQVTLSCSPISGHRSVSWYQQTPGQGLQFLFEYFSETQRNKGNFPGRFSGRQFSNSRSEMNVSTLELGDSALYLCASSPGHGILAKNIQYFGAGTRLSVL.

In DNA form, the CDR3 reads TGTGCCAGCAGCCAAGAGGGGACCCAGTACTTC. It yields the protein CASSQEGTQYF. V gene TRBV7-8 combines with J gene TRBJ2-5, with D maybe TRBD2 (5 bases). The CDR3 spans 11 residues. The V and J ends lost 5 bases and 7 bases respectively, with 8 bases between them. Germline lookup yields CDR1 SGHVS and CDR2 FQNEAQ.

CDR3 sequence (DNA): TGTGCCAGTAGTGCCTCTTCGAGGGAGCCCCAGCATTTT. It yields the protein CASSASSREPQHF. This chain connects TRBV19 to TRBJ1-5; D not certain. Germline V gene data show CDR1 as LNHDA and CDR2 as SQIVND (reference sequence). CDR3 length: 13 amino acids. Trimming stripped 5 bases from V and 8 bases from J, with 13 bases between.

This chain uses TRBV5-1 with TRBJ2-2; tentatively, D is TRBD1 (6 bases). Deletions cut 5 bases from V and 2 bases from J, with 10 bases between. This CDR3 is built from 14 residues. In germline, CDR1 is SGHRS, CDR2 YFSETQ. The CDR3 loop reads CASRWGQNTGELFF. The DNA for the CDR3 is TGCGCCAGCAGATGGGGACAAAACACCGGGGAGCTGTTTTTT.

The chain links TRBV7-9 to TRBJ1-2; TRBD1 aligns across 7 bases. Per the germline V gene, CDR1 is SEHNR and CDR2 is FQNEAQ (reference sequence). CDR3 length equals 14 residues. Unmatched junction bases numbered 9, after V lost 5 bases and J lost 6 bases. The CDR3 DNA reads as TGTGCCAGCAGCCCCTGGACAGGCGGGGATGGCTACACCTTC. This sequence encodes CASSPWTGGDGYTF.